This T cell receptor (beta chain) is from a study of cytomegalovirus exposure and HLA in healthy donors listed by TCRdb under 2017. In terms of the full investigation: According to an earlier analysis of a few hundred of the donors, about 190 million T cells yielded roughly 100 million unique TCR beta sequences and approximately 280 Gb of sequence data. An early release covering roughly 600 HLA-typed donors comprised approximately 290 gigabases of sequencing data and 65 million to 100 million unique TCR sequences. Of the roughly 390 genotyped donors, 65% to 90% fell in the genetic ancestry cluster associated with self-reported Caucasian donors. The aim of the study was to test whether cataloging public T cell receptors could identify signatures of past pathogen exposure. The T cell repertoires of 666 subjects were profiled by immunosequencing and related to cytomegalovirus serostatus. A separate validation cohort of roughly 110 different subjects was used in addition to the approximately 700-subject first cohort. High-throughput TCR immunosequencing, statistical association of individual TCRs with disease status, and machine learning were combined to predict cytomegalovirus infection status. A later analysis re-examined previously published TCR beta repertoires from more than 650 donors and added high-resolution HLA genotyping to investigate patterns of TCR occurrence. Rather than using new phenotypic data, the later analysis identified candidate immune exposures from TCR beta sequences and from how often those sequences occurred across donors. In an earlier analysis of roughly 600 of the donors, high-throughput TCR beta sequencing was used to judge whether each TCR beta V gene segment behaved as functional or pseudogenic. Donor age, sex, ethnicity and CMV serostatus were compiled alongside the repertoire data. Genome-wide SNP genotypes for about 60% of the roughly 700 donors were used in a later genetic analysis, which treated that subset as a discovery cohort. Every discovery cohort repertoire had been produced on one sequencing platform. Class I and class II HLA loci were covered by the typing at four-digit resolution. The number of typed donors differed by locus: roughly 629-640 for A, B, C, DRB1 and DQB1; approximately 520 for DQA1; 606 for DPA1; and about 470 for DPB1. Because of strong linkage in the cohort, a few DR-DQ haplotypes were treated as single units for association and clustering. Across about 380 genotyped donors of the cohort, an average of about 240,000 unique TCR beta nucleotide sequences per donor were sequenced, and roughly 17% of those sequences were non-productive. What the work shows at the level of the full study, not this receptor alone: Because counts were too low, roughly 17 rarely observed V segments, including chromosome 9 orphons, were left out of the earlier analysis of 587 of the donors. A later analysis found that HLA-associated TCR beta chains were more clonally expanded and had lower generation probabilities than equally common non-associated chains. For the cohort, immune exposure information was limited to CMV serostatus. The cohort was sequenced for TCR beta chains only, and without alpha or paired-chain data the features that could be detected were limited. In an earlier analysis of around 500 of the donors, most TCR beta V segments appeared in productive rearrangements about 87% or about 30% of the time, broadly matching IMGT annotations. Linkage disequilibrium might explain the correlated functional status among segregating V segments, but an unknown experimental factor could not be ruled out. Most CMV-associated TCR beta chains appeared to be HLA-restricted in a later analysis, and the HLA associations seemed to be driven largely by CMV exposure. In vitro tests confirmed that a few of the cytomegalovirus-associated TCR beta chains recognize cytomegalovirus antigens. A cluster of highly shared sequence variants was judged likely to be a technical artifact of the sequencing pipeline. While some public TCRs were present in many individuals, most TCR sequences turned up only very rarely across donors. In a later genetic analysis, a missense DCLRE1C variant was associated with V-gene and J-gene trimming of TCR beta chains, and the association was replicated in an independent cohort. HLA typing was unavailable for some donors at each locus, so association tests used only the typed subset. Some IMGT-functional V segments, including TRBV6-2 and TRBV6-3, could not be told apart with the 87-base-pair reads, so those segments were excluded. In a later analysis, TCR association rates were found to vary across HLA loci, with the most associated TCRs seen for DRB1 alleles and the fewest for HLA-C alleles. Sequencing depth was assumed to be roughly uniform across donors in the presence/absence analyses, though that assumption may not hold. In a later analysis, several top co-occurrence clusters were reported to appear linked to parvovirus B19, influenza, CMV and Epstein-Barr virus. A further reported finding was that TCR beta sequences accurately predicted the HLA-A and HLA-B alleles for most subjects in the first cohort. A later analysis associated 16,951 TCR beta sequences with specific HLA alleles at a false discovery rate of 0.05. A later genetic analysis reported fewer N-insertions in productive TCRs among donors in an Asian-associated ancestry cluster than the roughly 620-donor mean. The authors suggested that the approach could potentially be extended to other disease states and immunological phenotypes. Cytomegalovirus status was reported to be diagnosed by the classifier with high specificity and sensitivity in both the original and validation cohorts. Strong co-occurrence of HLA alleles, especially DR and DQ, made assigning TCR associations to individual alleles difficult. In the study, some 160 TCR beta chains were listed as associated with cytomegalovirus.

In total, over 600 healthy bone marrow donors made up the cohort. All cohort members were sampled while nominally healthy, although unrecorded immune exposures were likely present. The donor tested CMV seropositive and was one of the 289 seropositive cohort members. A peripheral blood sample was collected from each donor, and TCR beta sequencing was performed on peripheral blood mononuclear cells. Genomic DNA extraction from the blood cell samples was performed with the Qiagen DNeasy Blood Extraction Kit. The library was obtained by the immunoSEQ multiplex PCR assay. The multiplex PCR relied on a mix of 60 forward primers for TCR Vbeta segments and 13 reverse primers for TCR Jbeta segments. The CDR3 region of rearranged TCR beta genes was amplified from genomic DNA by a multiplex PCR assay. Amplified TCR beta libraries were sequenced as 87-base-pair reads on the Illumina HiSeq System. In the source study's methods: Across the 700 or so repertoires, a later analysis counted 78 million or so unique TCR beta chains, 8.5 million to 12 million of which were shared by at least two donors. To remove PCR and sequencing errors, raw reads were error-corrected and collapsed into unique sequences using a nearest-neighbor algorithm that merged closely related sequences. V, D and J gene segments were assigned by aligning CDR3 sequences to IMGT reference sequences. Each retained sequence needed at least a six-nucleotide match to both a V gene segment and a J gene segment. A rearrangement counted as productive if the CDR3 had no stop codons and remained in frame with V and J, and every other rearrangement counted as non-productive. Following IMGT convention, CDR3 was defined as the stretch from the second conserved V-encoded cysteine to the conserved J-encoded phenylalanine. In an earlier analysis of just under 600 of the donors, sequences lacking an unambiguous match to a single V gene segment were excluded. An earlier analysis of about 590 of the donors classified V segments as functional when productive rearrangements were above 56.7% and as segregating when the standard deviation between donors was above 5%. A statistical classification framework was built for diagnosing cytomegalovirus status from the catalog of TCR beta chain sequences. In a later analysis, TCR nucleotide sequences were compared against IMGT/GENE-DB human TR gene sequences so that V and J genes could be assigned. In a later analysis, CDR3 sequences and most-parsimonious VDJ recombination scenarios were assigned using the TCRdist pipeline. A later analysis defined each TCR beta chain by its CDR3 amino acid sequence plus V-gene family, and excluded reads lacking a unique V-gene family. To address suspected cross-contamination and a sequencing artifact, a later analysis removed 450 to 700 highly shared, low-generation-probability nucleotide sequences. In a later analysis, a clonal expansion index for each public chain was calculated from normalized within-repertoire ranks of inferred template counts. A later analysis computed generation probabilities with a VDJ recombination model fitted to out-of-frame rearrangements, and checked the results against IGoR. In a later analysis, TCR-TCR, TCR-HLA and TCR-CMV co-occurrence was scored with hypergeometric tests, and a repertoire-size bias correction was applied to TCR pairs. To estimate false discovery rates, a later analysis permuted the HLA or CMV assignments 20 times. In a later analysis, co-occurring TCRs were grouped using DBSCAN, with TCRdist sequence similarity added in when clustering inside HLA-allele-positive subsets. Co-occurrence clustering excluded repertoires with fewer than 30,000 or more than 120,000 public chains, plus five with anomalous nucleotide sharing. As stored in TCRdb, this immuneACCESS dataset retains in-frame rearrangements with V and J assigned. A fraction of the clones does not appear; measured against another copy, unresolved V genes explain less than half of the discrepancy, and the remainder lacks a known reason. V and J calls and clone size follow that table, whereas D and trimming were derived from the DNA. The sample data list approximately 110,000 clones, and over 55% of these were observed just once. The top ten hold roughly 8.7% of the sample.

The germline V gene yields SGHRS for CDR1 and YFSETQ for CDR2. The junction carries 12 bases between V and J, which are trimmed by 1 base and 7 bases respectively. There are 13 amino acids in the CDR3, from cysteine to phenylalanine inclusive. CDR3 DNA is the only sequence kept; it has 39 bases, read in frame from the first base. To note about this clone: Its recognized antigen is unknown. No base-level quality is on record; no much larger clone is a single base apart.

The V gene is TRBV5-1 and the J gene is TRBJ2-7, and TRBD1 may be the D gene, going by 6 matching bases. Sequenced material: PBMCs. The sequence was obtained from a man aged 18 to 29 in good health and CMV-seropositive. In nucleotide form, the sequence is TGCGCCAGCAGCTTGTTTCCAGGGGAAGAGCAGTACTTC. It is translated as CASSLFPGEEQYF.